These T cell receptor beta chains were read from a single sample in a study of blood T cell repertoires in COVID-19. Profiled with immunoSEQ multiplex PCR; TCRdb holds only in-frame clones, not every one. The table has 110,000 or so clones, about nine tenths seen once. Sequenced sample: peripheral blood. The receptors here all came from a human donor in a cohort sampled during active COVID-19. CDR3s include the opening cysteine and the closing phenylalanine or tryptophan. Fields, in order: D gene, J gene, V gene, clone size, CDR3 length, CDR3 protein, CDR3 DNA. A D gene is named only where the DNA matches it firmly. Only some rows state a clone size, as once, few, many or a class for expanded clones.

>TRBD1|TRBJ2-4|TRBV28|-|14
CASSSSDRGNIQYF
TGTGCCAGCAGTAGTTCCGACAGGGGAAACATTCAGTACTTC
>TRBD2|TRBJ2-1|TRBV5-1|-|17
CASSPRTSGSASNEQFF
TGCGCCAGCAGCCCACGGACTAGCGGGAGCGCTTCTAATGAGCAGTTCTTC
>-|TRBJ2-7|TRBV29-1|-|12
CSVVDGGDEQYF
TGCAGCGTGGTAGATGGAGGCGACGAGCAGTACTTC
>TRBD2|TRBJ2-5|TRBV7-2|-|15
CASSLQSGGIETQYF
TGTGCCAGCAGCTTACAGAGCGGGGGGATCGAGACCCAGTACTTC
>-|TRBJ1-6|TRBV10-3|-|16
CAISGQASSYNSPLHF
TGTGCCATCAGTGGGCAGGCAAGCTCCTATAATTCACCCCTCCACTTT
>TRBD1|TRBJ1-5|TRBV2|-|14
CASSLTGGNQPQHF
TGTGCCAGCAGTTTAACAGGGGGTAATCAGCCCCAGCATTTT
>-|TRBJ2-1|TRBV24-1|-|14
CATSDPRTYNEQFF
TGTGCCACCAGTGACCCCCGGACTTACAATGAGCAGTTCTTC
>TRBD2|TRBJ2-1|TRBV5-1|few|15
CASSLEGSGRGEQFF
TGCGCCAGCAGCTTGGAGGGCAGCGGGAGAGGTGAGCAGTTCTTC
>TRBD1|TRBJ2-7|TRBV5-4|-|15
CASSSRDSRRYEQYF
TGTGCCAGCAGCTCACGGGACAGTCGCCGCTACGAGCAGTACTTC
>TRBD2|TRBJ2-5|TRBV10-2|-|15
CASRRGLAGEETQYF
TGCGCCAGCAGGAGGGGTCTAGCGGGAGAAGAGACCCAGTACTTC
>-|TRBJ2-7|TRBV5-8|-|20
CASSLRWVGSARAGLYEQYF
TGTGCCAGCAGCTTGAGATGGGTCGGGTCGGCGAGGGCAGGTCTCTACGAGCAGTACTTC
>TRBD1|TRBJ1-4|TRBV19|few|15
CASSIPGTGYEKLFF
TGTGCCAGTAGTATCCCCGGGACAGGCTATGAAAAACTGTTTTTT
>-|TRBJ1-5|TRBV28|-|15
CASSSTVPNTIPQHF
TGTGCCAGCAGTTCCACAGTCCCTAACACAATACCCCAGCATTTT
>TRBD1|TRBJ2-3|TRBV19|-|14
CASSRGQGGDTQYF
TGTGCCAGTAGCCGCGGACAGGGAGGAGATACGCAGTATTTT
>TRBD2|TRBJ2-3|TRBV28|-|15
CASSPGGPLLDTQYF
TGTGCCAGCAGTCCGGGAGGGCCTTTACTTGATACGCAGTATTTT
>-|TRBJ1-2|TRBV18|once|16
CASSPDRPPTVYGYTF
TGTGCCAGCTCACCCGACAGGCCCCCAACTGTCTATGGCTACACCTTC
>TRBD1|TRBJ1-1|TRBV28|few|16
CASSSTLGGAGTEAFF
TGTGCCAGCAGTTCAACCCTAGGGGGCGCCGGAACTGAAGCTTTCTTT
>-|TRBJ2-7|TRBV5-1|-|12
CASRTDTYEQYF
TGCGCCAGCAGGACTGATACCTACGAGCAGTACTTC
>-|TRBJ2-7|TRBV4-1|-|15
CASSQAGGLMDEQYF
TGCGCCAGCAGCCAAGCCGGCGGGCTGATGGACGAGCAGTACTTC
>TRBD1|TRBJ2-1|TRBV6-6|-|15
CASSPKDRALHEQFF
TGTGCCAGCAGTCCGAAGGACAGGGCTTTACATGAGCAGTTCTTC
>TRBD1|TRBJ2-7|TRBV10-2|-|14
CATYNPTGKVGQYF
TGCGCCACTTACAACCCGACAGGGAAAGTAGGGCAGTACTTC
>-|TRBJ2-3|TRBV24-1|-|13
CATSDPPTDTQYF
TGTGCCACCAGTGACCCTCCCACAGATACGCAGTATTTT
>-|TRBJ1-4|TRBV7-9|-|12
CASSPSREKLFF
TGTGCCAGCAGCCCAAGCCGGGAAAAACTGTTTTTT
>TRBD1|TRBJ1-5|TRBV10-2|-|15
CASNPTGGGWEPQHF
TGCGCCAGCAACCCGACAGGGGGCGGGTGGGAGCCCCAGCATTTT
>-|TRBJ1-1|TRBV30|-|14
CAWSDWGGNTEAFF
TGTGCCTGGAGTGACTGGGGGGGGAACACTGAAGCTTTCTTT
>TRBD1|TRBJ2-1|TRBV5-4|-|15
CASSSDDRGSNEQFF
TGTGCCAGCAGCTCCGACGACAGGGGTAGCAATGAGCAGTTCTTC
>TRBD1|TRBJ2-2|TRBV29-1|-|16
CSAAGPGQANTGELFF
TGCAGCGCCGCTGGACCGGGACAGGCGAACACCGGGGAGCTGTTTTTT
>-|TRBJ1-2|TRBV6-2/TRBV6-3|-|15
CASSYFRDRNYGYTF
TGTGCCAGCAGTTACTTCAGAGACAGAAACTATGGCTACACCTTC
>-|TRBJ2-2|TRBV3-1/TRBV3-2|-|16
CASSQLWAGGTGELFF
-
>TRBD2|TRBJ2-7|TRBV10-2|-|16
CASGTSGTGRAYEQYF
TGCGCCAGCGGAACTAGCGGGACAGGTCGTGCTTACGAGCAGTACTTC
>-|TRBJ2-3|TRBV10-1|-|16
CASSSTGTTSTDTQYF
TGCGCCAGCAGTTCGACAGGAACCACTAGCACAGATACGCAGTATTTT
>TRBD2|TRBJ2-3|TRBV10-3|few|17
CAISESSRGGLSDTQYF
TGTGCCATCAGTGAGTCGTCCCGCGGGGGGCTGTCAGATACGCAGTATTTT
>-|TRBJ2-7|TRBV6-4|-|14
CASSDSGSPSVQYF
TGTGCCAGCAGTGACTCAGGGAGCCCTTCTGTGCAGTACTTC
>TRBD1|TRBJ1-5|TRBV4-2|-|15
CASSQGDRDNQPQHF
TGTGCCAGCAGCCAAGGGGACAGGGACAATCAGCCCCAGCATTTT
>TRBD2|TRBJ2-1|TRBV10-3|-|18
CATRGTSGRARAYNEQFF
TGTGCCACCAGGGGGACTAGCGGGAGGGCCAGGGCCTACAATGAGCAGTTCTTC